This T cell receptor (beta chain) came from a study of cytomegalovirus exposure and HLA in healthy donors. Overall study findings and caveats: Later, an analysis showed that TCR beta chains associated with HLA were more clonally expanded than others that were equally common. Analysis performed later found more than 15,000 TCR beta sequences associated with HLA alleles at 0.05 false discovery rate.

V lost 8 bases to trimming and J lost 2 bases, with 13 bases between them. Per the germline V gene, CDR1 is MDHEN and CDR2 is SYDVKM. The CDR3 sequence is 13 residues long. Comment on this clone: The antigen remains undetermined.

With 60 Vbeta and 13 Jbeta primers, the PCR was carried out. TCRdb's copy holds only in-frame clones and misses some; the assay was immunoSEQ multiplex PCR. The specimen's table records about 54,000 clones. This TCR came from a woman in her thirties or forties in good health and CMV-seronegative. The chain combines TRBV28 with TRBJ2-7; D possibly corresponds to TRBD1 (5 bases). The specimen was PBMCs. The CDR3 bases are TGTGCCAGCTCCTGGGGCGGACCCTACGAGCAGTACTTC. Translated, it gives CASSWGGPYEQYF.